This section outlines one T cell receptor beta chain sequence together with its context. Its antigen is still unknown. The length of the CDR3 is 16 residues. The germline CDR1 and CDR2 sequences are GTSNPN and SVGIG (reference sequence). J gave up 3 bases and V 2 bases, and 11 bases lay outside the gene matches. A multiplex PCR was run with 60 Vbeta primers and 13 Jbeta primers. Clones were read by immunoSEQ multiplex PCR, and TCRdb kept only the in-frame ones, dropping some. The sample carries about 160,000 clones, about 77% recorded once. This sample was taken from a study of cytomegalovirus exposure and HLA in healthy donors. Whole-study results and caveats: A missense variant in DCLRE1C was later tied to TCR beta V- and J-gene trimming. Using the classifier, cytomegalovirus status was reportedly diagnosed with high specificity and sensitivity.

The sample taken for sequencing was PBMCs. The genes are TRBV30 and TRBJ2-7; 9 nucleotides line up with TRBD1. This TCR was recovered from a woman between 45 and 60 years old in good health and CMV-seronegative. The CDR3 DNA follows: TGTGCCTGGAGTAGATCCCTGACAGGGGGATACTACGAGCAGTACTTC. This encodes CAWSRSLTGGYYEQYF.